Following are 9 T cell receptor beta chains from one sample sequenced in a study of control samples from healthy donors and cancer patients. Repertoires were generated with immunoSEQ multiplex PCR, while TCRdb's copy carries only in-frame clones and drops some. The sample yields some 140,000 clones, approximately 92% seen once. Input material: blood. The source of these receptors is a man in his thirties or forties in good health.

This chain uses TRBV30 with TRBJ1-2; D might be TRBD1 (5 bases). With 7 bases removed from V and 5 bases from J, the gap between germline ends came to 14 bases. CDR1 is GTSNPN, CDR2 SVGIG, per germline (reference sequence). The CDR3 runs to 12 residues. The CDR3 nucleotides are TGTGCCTATACTCAGGGTCGGTATGGCTACACCTTC. As protein: CAYTQGRYGYTF.

The V call is TRBV30, the J call TRBJ1-2; D is unresolved. Germline CDR1 reads GTSNPN; CDR2 reads SVGIG (reference sequence). Trimming left V 0 bases short and J 4 bases short, with 9 bases between. This CDR3 region has 13 residues. The CDR3 spells CAWSVERSYGYTF. In DNA form, the CDR3 reads TGTGCCTGGAGTGTCGAGAGGAGCTATGGCTACACCTTC.

The CDR3 region is CASSLAGFAYEQYF. CDR3 bases: TGTGCCAGCAGCTTAGCGGGGTTCGCCTACGAGCAGTACTTC. This chain joins TRBV7-9 and TRBJ2-7; D is ambiguous. Trimming pared 0 bases from V and 2 bases from J, leaving 8 bases between. The CDR3 is made up of 14 amino acids. Germline assignment: CDR1 SEHNR and CDR2 FQNEAQ (reference sequence).

The chain has TRBV29-1 and TRBJ2-2; D gene uncertain. This CDR3 contains 13 residues. CDR1 is SQVTM, CDR2 ANQGSEA, per germline. Trimming left V 2 bases short and J 2 bases short, with 6 bases between. As DNA, the CDR3 is TGCAGCGTTGAACAGAAAAACACCGGGGAGCTGTTTTTT. It encodes CSVEQKNTGELFF.

The V and J genes are TRBV2 and TRBJ1-6; D gene ambiguous. Germline loops: CDR1 SNHLY, CDR2 FYNNEI. The V and J ends lost 5 bases and 7 bases respectively, with 12 bases between them. This CDR3 comprises 14 residues. The CDR3 coding sequence is TGTGCCAGCAGTTCCGGACGGAAAAATTCACCCCTCCACTTT. Translated, it gives CASSSGRKNSPLHF.

The V and J genes are TRBV5-1 and TRBJ2-7; the match to TRBD1 covers 9 bases. Per germline, CDR1 SGHRS and CDR2 YFSETQ. The CDR3 is made up of 15 amino acids. With V trimmed by 4 bases and J by 5 bases, 10 bases remained unmatched. The CDR3 spells CASSIPGQGTHEQYF. In nucleotides, the CDR3 is TGCGCCAGCAGCATACCGGGACAGGGAACCCACGAGCAGTACTTC.

The chain combines TRBV27 with TRBJ2-2; 10 bases are a match to TRBD2. In germline, CDR1 is MNHEY, CDR2 SMNVEV (reference sequence). The CDR3 covers 20 residues. J gave up 0 bases and V 5 bases, and 15 bases lay outside the gene matches. CDR3 amino acids: CASSPRVGLAVLSNTGELFF. Here the CDR3 DNA reads TGTGCCAGCAGTCCAAGGGTCGGACTAGCGGTTCTATCGAACACCGGGGAGCTGTTTTTT.

J is TRBJ1-1 and V is TRBV19; D not resolved. CDR3 length equals 14 residues. Trimming removed 7 bases from V and 0 bases from J, with 12 bases in between. Germline V gene sequence: CDR1 LNHDA, CDR2 SQIVND (reference sequence). This CDR3 is CASNRGQLNTEAFF. For the CDR3, the DNA is TGTGCCAGTAATCGTGGGCAGCTGAACACTGAAGCTTTCTTT.

This clone was counted only a few times. This rearrangement joins TRBV7-8 to TRBJ2-1; the match to TRBD2 covers 7 bases. The CDR3 spans 16 residues. V lost 5 bases to trimming and J lost 6 bases; unmatched junction nucleotides: 13. CDR1 and CDR2 (germline): SGHVS, FQNEAQ. CDR3 bases: TGTGCCAGCAGCACGAGACTGGGACTACGGATCAATGAGCAGTTCTTC. It translates to CASSTRLGLRINEQFF.